The 30 T cell receptor beta chains listed next were all sequenced from one sample in a study of T cell responses to AZD1222 COVID-19 vaccine. Only in-frame clones appear in the TCRdb table, and some are missing; sequencing was by immunoSEQ multiplex PCR. Here the sample spans 90,000 to 150,000 clones, approximately 85% being singletons. The sample was peripheral blood, taken on day 0 of AZD1222 vaccination. Receptor source: an adult in good health.

This rearrangement joins TRBV27 to TRBJ1-2, with D perhaps TRBD1 (5 bases). Germline V lookup: CDR1 MNHEY, CDR2 SMNVEV (reference sequence). V lost 3 bases, J lost 8 bases, and 13 bases lay in between. The CDR3 is 13 residues long. CDR3 nucleotide sequence: TGTGCCAGCAGTTTCGGGACGGGGGTAGGCTACACCTTC. Encoded protein: CASSFGTGVGYTF.

The rearrangement joins TRBV6-5 to TRBJ2-1, with 8 bases aligning to TRBD1. V was pared by 2 bases and J by 6 bases, with 6 bases of the junction left unmatched. The germline V gene has CDR1 MNHEY and CDR2 SVGAGI. The CDR3 contains 15 residues. Here the CDR3 reads CASSYRQGAVNEQFF. The CDR3 DNA reads as TGTGCCAGCAGTTACCGCCAGGGGGCCGTCAATGAGCAGTTCTTC.

The genes are TRBV19 and TRBJ1-1; D call uncertain. The CDR3 has 13 residues. V lost 5 bases to trimming and J lost 9 bases, with 16 bases between them. Germline V gives CDR1 LNHDA, CDR2 SQIVND (reference sequence). The CDR3 here is CASSPQQSHKAFF. The CDR3 DNA reads TGTGCCAGTAGTCCACAACAGAGTCATAAAGCTTTCTTT.

This chain uses TRBV14 with TRBJ1-6; TRBD1 matches at 7 bases. Germline lookup yields CDR1 SGHDN and CDR2 FVKESK. This CDR3 region has 14 residues. The V segment lost 1 base and the J segment 7 bases; nucleotides outside the gene matches: 1. CDR3 sequence (DNA): TGTGCCAGCAGCCAAGGACAGGGAAATTCACCCCTCCACTTT. Translating it yields CASSQGQGNSPLHF. Filled out from reference TRBV14 and TRBJ1-6, the complete variable domain reads EAGVTQFPSHSVIEKGQTVTLRCDPISGHDNLYWYRRVMGKEIKFLLHFVKESKQDESGMPNNRFLAERTGGTYSTLKVQPAELEDSGVYFCASSQGQGNSPLHFGNGTRLTVT.

The chain couples TRBV28 to TRBJ2-7; 8 bases are a match to TRBD1. CDR1 is MDHEN, CDR2 SYDVKM, per germline. Trimming at V came to 6 bases and at J to 4 bases, leaving 11 bases not matched to a gene. CDR3 size: 15 residues. Here the CDR3 reads CASRPPQGVTYEQYF. In nucleotides, the CDR3 is TGTGCCAGCAGGCCGCCACAGGGGGTTACTTACGAGCAGTACTTC.

This chain links TRBV7-9 with TRBJ2-7; TRBD1 agrees at 9 bases. This CDR3 contains 16 residues. The V gene end was trimmed by 4 bases and the J gene end by 2 bases; junction bases not matched to a gene: 9. Germline CDR1 reads SEHNR; CDR2 reads FQNEAQ (reference sequence). The CDR3 region has the DNA TGTGCCAGCAGCTCGATCCCCGGGACAGGGACCTACGAGCAGTACTTC. This translates into CASSSIPGTGTYEQYF.

The genes are TRBV6-5 and TRBJ1-2; TRBD1 matches at 9 bases. The CDR3 totals 14 residues. The V segment lost 6 bases and the J segment 6 bases; nucleotides outside the gene matches: 8. CDR1 is MNHEY and CDR2 is SVGAGI in the germline V gene. This CDR3 reads CASSRQGGKNGYTF. CDR3 bases: TGTGCCAGCAGCCGACAGGGGGGTAAAAATGGCTACACCTTC.

The chain combines TRBV5-1 with TRBJ1-2, with D hard to call. Trimming pared 0 bases from V and 4 bases from J, leaving 13 bases between. This CDR3 is built from 15 residues. Germline loops: CDR1 SGHRS, CDR2 YFSETQ. The CDR3 DNA is TGCGCCAGCAGCTTGGGCGACGGAATAAGCTATGGCTACACCTTC. Translation gives CASSLGDGISYGYTF.

This clone was seen a single time. This chain uses TRBV27 with TRBJ1-5, with 7 bases lining up with TRBD1. The CDR3 spans 15 residues. The trim removed 6 bases at V and 1 base at J, leaving 6 bases unmatched. Germline CDR1 MNHEY, CDR2 SMNVEV (reference sequence). The CDR3 nucleotides read TGTGCCAGCAGACTAGACAGGGTGAGCAATCAGCCCCAGCATTTT. This gives the protein CASRLDRVSNQPQHF.

The chain carries TRBV28 and TRBJ1-5; the D is unclear. V lost 5 bases and J lost 4, with 15 bases in between. The CDR3 consists of 15 residues. Per the germline V gene, CDR1 is MDHEN and CDR2 is SYDVKM. CDR3 coding DNA: TGTGCCAGCAGTAGCCACAAGAATGGAAATCAGCCCCAGCATTTT. Translated, it gives CASSSHKNGNQPQHF.

J is TRBJ2-3 and V is TRBV4-3, with 8 positions matching TRBD2. The germline V gene has CDR1 LGHNA and CDR2 YSLEER. J was trimmed by 4 bases and V by 0 bases; bases with no gene match: 6. This CDR3 comprises 16 residues. CDR3 nucleotide sequence: TGCGCCAGCAGCCAAGATGGGCGGGGGGCGTCAGATACGCAGTATTTT. It translates to CASSQDGRGASDTQYF.

The V gene is TRBV7-9, the J gene TRBJ2-1; 14 nucleotides align to TRBD2. Germline CDR1 reads SEHNR; CDR2 reads FQNEAQ (reference sequence). The CDR3 extends over 18 amino acids. With 1 base clipped from V and 9 bases from J, the junction kept 11 bases outside the gene matches. The CDR3 region is CASSLDRLAGGQFSEQFF. The CDR3 nucleotides are TGTGCCAGCAGCTTAGATCGACTAGCGGGGGGGCAATTTTCTGAGCAGTTCTTC. Combining the CDR3 with reference TRBV7-9 and TRBJ2-1 gives the whole variable domain DTGVSQNPRHKITKRGQNVTFRCDPISEHNRLYWYRQTLGQGPEFLTYFQNEAQLEKSRLLSDRFSAERPKGSFSTLEIQRTEQGDSAMYLCASSLDRLAGGQFSEQFFGPGTRLTVL.

The V gene is TRBV5-1, the J gene TRBJ1-6; possibly TRBD1 for D (5 bases). The CDR3 totals 12 residues. Trimming removed 5 bases at V and 7 bases at J, with 7 bases between. CDR1 and CDR2 from the germline V gene are SGHRS and YFSETQ. The CDR3 loop is CASRDTNSPLHF. For the CDR3, the DNA is TGCGCCAGCAGGGACACCAATTCACCCCTCCACTTT.

The rearrangement links TRBV11-2 to TRBJ2-7; D could derive from TRBD1 or TRBD2 (5 bases each). Trimming left V 5 bases short and J 7 bases short, with 18 bases between. The CDR3 runs to 14 residues. Germline values: CDR1 SGHAT, CDR2 FQNNGV. The CDR3: CASSVGTSLGEQYF. Here the CDR3 DNA reads TGTGCCAGCAGCGTCGGGACCTCCCTAGGGGAGCAGTACTTC. The full variable domain, in which reference TRBV11-2 and TRBJ2-7 provide the parts outside the CDR3, is EAGVAQSPRYKIIEKRQSVAFWCNPISGHATLYWYQQILGQGPKLLIQFQNNGVVDDSQLPKDRFSAERLKGVDSTLKIQPAKLEDSAVYLCASSVGTSLGEQYFGPGTRLTVT.

This clone occurred once. This rearrangement joins TRBV6-5 to TRBJ2-1; D is possibly TRBD2 (5 bases). This CDR3 has 13 amino acids. Trimming pared 6 bases from V and 5 bases from J, leaving 11 bases between. CDR1 is MNHEY and CDR2 is SVGAGI in the germline V gene. The CDR3, as DNA: TGTGCCAGCAGGAGTAGCGCCGACAATGAGCAGTTCTTC. It yields the protein CASRSSADNEQFF.

The chain combines TRBV28 with TRBJ1-6; no reliable D call. Germline CDR1 is MDHEN and CDR2 is SYDVKM. V lost 2 bases and J 9 bases, leaving 11 bases between the germline ends. The CDR3 runs 14 residues. The CDR3 nucleotides are TGTGCCAGCAGTTTAACACGAATCGTTTCACCCCTCCACTTT. Translated, it gives CASSLTRIVSPLHF.

Here the CDR3 DNA reads TGTGCCAGCAGCTTCTTCCTGGGGGAGACCCAGTACTTC. Protein product: CASSFFLGETQYF. The chain couples TRBV11-3 to TRBJ2-5; D is undetermined. The CDR3 consists of 13 residues. Trimming took 3 bases from V and 5 from J, leaving 10 bases between them. The germline V gene has CDR1 SGHNT and CDR2 YENEEA.

The gene calls are TRBV5-8 and TRBJ1-5; 9 nucleotides line up with TRBD1. Germline CDR1 reads SGHTS; CDR2 reads YDEGEE. The CDR3 has 16 amino acids. Unmatched junction bases numbered 6, after V lost 3 bases and J lost 2 bases. The CDR3 is CASSSGTGRGNQPQHF. The CDR3 DNA is TGTGCCAGCAGCTCCGGGACAGGGAGAGGCAATCAGCCCCAGCATTTT. The full variable domain, rest sourced from reference TRBV5-8 and TRBJ1-5, is EAGVTQSPTHLIKTRGQQATLRCSPISGHTSVYWYQQALGLGLQFLLWYDEGEERNRGNFPPRFSGRQFPNYSSELNVNALELEDSALYLCASSSGTGRGNQPQHFGDGTRLSIL.

The V call is TRBV5-6, the J call TRBJ2-7; tentative D call: TRBD1 (8 bases). Germline assignment: CDR1 SGHDT and CDR2 YYEEEE. There are 16 residues in the CDR3. Trimming shortened V by 3 bases and J by 3 bases, and 19 bases separated the two germline ends. Here the CDR3 DNA reads TGTGCCAGCAGCTCGTTTAGTTACAGGGGGGGCTACGAGCAGTACTTC. It specifies CASSSFSYRGGYEQYF.

The chain combines TRBV1 with TRBJ2-3; the table gives TRBD2 as D, unverified against the DNA. TRBV1 constitutes a pseudogene. CDR3 size: 19 residues. CDR3 amino acids: CTSSQDQPHPAGGTDTQYF. Here the CDR3 DNA reads TGCACCAGCAGCCAAGATCAGCCCCACCCAGCGGGGGGGACAGATACGCAGTATTTT.

The rearrangement uses TRBV10-3 and TRBJ2-3, with unresolved D. Germline-derived CDR1 and CDR2 are ENHRY and SYGVKD. The CDR3 length is 14 residues. V shed 2 bases and J shed 4 bases, with 10 bases lying between them. CDR3 loop: CAISEPVHADTQYF. CDR3 DNA sequence: TGTGCCATCAGTGAGCCCGTCCACGCAGATACGCAGTATTTT.

This clone came up a few times. V gene TRBV9 combines with J gene TRBJ1-3; no firm D call. Looked up from germline, CDR1 is SGDLS and CDR2 is YYNGEE. The germline V and J ends were trimmed by 1 base and 4 bases, with 3 bases remaining between them. The CDR3 runs to 12 residues. CDR3: CASSVSGNTIYF. The CDR3 nucleotides read TGTGCCAGCAGCGTATCCGGAAACACCATATATTTT.

Here the CDR3 reads CASSQEFSGTQPQHF. The CDR3 nucleotides are TGCGCCAGCAGCCAAGAGTTTTCAGGGACGCAGCCCCAGCATTTT. This rearrangement joins TRBV4-3 to TRBJ1-5; maybe TRBD1 (5 bases). Trimming removed 0 bases at V and 7 bases at J, with 13 bases between. Germline V gene data show CDR1 as LGHNA and CDR2 as YSLEER. The CDR3 is 15 amino acids.

The chain couples TRBV7-2 to TRBJ1-5; no clear D gene. This CDR3 region has 16 residues. V was trimmed by 1 base and J by 5 bases, leaving 15 bases between them. Germline assignment: CDR1 SGHTA and CDR2 FQGNSA. CDR3 nucleotides: TGTGCCAGCAGCTTAGTGGGCAGCCAGCCGGATCAGCCCCAGCATTTT. This codes for CASSLVGSQPDQPQHF.

In this sample, this clone turned up a few times. The CDR3 spells CASNARTQGLAKVSNEQFF. CDR3 coding DNA: TGCGCCAGCAATGCTCGGACACAAGGACTAGCGAAAGTTTCCAATGAGCAGTTCTTC. The chain uses TRBV5-1 and TRBJ2-1, with 9 bases fitting TRBD2. V lost 6 bases to trimming and J lost 6 bases; unmatched junction nucleotides: 22. This CDR3 has 19 residues. In germline, CDR1 is SGHRS, CDR2 YFSETQ.

This chain uses TRBV7-9 with TRBJ1-2, with 7 bases matching TRBD1. Losses at the gene ends were 11 bases for V and 5 bases for J; bases not matched to a gene: 11. The CDR3 has 13 amino acids. The germline gives CDR1 SEHNR, CDR2 FQNEAQ (reference sequence). CDR3 sequence reads: CAGQQGTQYGYTF. DNA of the CDR3: TGTGCCGGACAACAGGGGACCCAATATGGCTACACCTTC.

This clone was detected once. The rearrangement joins TRBV10-3 to TRBJ1-4, with 7 bases identical to TRBD1. The V gene end was trimmed by 8 bases and the J gene end by 3 bases; junction bases not matched to a gene: 3. The length of the CDR3 is 13 residues. Germline CDR1 and CDR2: ENHRY and SYGVKD. The CDR3 DNA follows: TGTGCCATCGGCGACAGGGCTAATGAAAAACTGTTTTTT. It yields the protein CAIGDRANEKLFF.

This clone was picked up one time. CDR3: CASSLGGQPGVETQYF. As DNA, the CDR3 is TGTGCCAGCAGTTTAGGTGGGCAGCCAGGGGTAGAGACCCAGTACTTC. V gene TRBV28 combines with J gene TRBJ2-5, with D tentatively TRBD1 (6 bases). With 2 bases removed from V and 4 bases from J, the gap between germline ends came to 17 bases. Germline V gene lookup returns CDR1 MDHEN and CDR2 SYDVKM. There are 16 residues in the CDR3.

V gene TRBV29-1 combines with J gene TRBJ1-1; 9 nucleotides agree with TRBD1. The ends lost 6 bases at V and 4 bases at J; junction bases unmatched: 3. The CDR3 sequence is 12 residues long. Germline V gene sequence: CDR1 SQVTM, CDR2 ANQGSEA. The DNA for the CDR3 is TGCAGCGTCGGACAGGGGAGCACTGAAGCTTTCTTT. This translates into CSVGQGSTEAFF.

V is TRBV5-1 and J is TRBJ2-3; 8 nucleotides line up with TRBD1. The germline gives CDR1 SGHRS, CDR2 YFSETQ. This CDR3 is 15 amino acids long. Trimming cost V 0 bases and J 3 bases; bases outside gene matches: 3. The CDR3 DNA reads as TGCGCCAGCAGCTTGGGACAGGGGAAGACAGATACGCAGTATTTT. Translated, it gives CASSLGQGKTDTQYF.